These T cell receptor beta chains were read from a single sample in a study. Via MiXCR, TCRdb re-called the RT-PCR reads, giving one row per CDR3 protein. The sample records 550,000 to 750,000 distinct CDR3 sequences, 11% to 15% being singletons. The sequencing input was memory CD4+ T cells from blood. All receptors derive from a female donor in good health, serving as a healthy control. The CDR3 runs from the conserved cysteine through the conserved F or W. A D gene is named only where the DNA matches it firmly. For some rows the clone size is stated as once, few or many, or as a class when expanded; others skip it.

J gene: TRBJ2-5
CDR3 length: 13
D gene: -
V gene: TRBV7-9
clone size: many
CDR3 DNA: TGTGCCAGCAGCCCGGGGACCCTGGAGACCCAGTACTTC
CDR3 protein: CASSPGTLETQYF

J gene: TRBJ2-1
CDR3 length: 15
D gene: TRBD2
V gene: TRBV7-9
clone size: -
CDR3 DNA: TGTGCCAGCAGCCCCCGCGTGGGAGGGGACCTCGAGCAGTTCTTC
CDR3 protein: CASSPRVGGDLEQFF

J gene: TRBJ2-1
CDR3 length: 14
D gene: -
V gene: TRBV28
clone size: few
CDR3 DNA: TGTGCCAGCAGCCCAGCCAACCTAAACAATGAGCAGTTCTTC
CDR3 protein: CASSPANLNNEQFF

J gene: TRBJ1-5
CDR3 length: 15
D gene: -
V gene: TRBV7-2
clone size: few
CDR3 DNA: TGTGCCAGCAGCTTACAGGGAAATGTGGGTCAGCCCCAGCATTTT
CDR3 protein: CASSLQGNVGQPQHF

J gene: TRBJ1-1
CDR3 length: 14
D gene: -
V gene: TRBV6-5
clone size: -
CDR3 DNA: TGTGCCAGCAGTTACCAGGGTTGGGGGACTGAAGCTTTCTTT
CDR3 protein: CASSYQGWGTEAFF

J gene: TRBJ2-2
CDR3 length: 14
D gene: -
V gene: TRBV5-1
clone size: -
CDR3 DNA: TGCGCCAGCAGCTTGGTTCAGGCCCCCGGGGAGCTGTTTTTT
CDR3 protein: CASSLVQAPGELFF

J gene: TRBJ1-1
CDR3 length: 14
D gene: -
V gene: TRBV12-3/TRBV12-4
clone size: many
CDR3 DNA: TGTGCCAGCAGTCGCGGGAGTGGGCAAACTGAAGCTTTCTTT
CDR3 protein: CASSRGSGQTEAFF

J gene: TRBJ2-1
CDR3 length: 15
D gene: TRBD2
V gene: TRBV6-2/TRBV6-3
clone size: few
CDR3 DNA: TGTGCCAGCAGGAGGGGGGCTAGCGGGAGAAATGAGCAGTTCTTC
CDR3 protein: CASRRGASGRNEQFF

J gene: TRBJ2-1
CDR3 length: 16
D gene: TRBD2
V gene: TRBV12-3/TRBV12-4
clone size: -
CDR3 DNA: TGTGCCAGCACCGCAGGACTAGCGGGAGGAAACAATGAGCAGTTCTTC
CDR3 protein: CASTAGLAGGNNEQFF

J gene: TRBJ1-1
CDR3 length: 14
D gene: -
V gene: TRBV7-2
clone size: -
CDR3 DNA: TGTGCCAGCAGCGCCCGGGCGCCTTATACTGAAGCTTTCTTT
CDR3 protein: CASSARAPYTEAFF

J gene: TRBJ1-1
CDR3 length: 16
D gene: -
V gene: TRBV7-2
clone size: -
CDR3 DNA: TGTGCCAGCAGCTTAGAGGGGCGCCGAAGTAGGACTGAAGCTTTCTTT
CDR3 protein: CASSLEGRRSRTEAFF

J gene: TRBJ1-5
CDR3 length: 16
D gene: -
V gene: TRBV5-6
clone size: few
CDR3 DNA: TGTGCCAGCAGCTTTTCGACAGCGGGGAGCAATCAGCCCCAGCATTTT
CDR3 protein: CASSFSTAGSNQPQHF

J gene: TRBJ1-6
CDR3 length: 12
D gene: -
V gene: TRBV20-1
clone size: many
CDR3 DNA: TGCAGTGCTAGAGGAGATAATTCACCCCTCCACTTT
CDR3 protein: CSARGDNSPLHF

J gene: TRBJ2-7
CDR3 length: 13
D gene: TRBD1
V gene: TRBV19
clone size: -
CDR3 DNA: TGTGCCAGTAGAAAGGACAGGGGGCGGGAGCAGTACTTC
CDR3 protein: CASRKDRGREQYF

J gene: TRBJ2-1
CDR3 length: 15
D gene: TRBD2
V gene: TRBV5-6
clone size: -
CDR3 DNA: TGTGCCAGCAGCACCGCTAGCGGGAGCTACACGGTGCAGTTCTTC
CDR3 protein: CASSTASGSYTVQFF

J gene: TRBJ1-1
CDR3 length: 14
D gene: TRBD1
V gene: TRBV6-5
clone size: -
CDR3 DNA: TGTGCCAGCAGATTAGCCGGGACAGGGGGATGGGCTTTCTTT
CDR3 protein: CASRLAGTGGWAFF

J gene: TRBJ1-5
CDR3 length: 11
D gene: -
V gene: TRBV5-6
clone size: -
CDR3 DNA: TGTGCCAGCAGACCCGGGCAGCCCCAGCATTTT
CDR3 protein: CASRPGQPQHF

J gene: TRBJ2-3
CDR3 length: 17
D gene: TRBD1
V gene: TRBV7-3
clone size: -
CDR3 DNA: TGTGCCAGCAGCTTATTGGGACAGGGTGGAGTGGTGGATACGCAGTATTTT
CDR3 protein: CASSLLGQGGVVDTQYF

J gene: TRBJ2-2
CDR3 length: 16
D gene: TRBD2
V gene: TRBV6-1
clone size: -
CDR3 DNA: TGTGCCAGCAGTATCTACTCTAGCGGGAGGGCCGGGGAGCTGTTTTTT
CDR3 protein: CASSIYSSGRAGELFF

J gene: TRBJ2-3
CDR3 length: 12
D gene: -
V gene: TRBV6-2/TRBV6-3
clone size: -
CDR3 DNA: TGTGCCAGCAAGAGGAGCTCCGATACGCAGTATTTT
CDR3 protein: CASKRSSDTQYF

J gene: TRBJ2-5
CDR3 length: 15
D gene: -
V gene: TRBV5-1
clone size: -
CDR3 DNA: TGCGCCAGCAGCCTGAGTGCAGGAAACCGAGAGACCCAGTACTTC
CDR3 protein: CASSLSAGNRETQYF

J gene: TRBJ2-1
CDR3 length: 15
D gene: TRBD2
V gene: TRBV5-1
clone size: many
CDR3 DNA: TGCGCCAGCAGCCAAGGGACTAGTATCCACAATGAGCAGTTCTTC
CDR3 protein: CASSQGTSIHNEQFF

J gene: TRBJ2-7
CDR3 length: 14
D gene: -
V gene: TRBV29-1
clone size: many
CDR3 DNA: TGCAGCGCCCTAGGAATGCTTTACTCCTACGAGCAGTACTTC
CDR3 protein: CSALGMLYSYEQYF

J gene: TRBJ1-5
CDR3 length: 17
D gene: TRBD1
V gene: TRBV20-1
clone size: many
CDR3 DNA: TGCAGTGCTGGGGACGCCGGACAGGGGATAGACAATCAGCCCCAGCATTTT
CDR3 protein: CSAGDAGQGIDNQPQHF

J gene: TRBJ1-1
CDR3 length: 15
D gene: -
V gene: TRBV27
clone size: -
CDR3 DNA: TGTGCCAGCAGTTTCGGGGTACAGGGTCGCACTGAAGCTTTCTTT
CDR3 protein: CASSFGVQGRTEAFF

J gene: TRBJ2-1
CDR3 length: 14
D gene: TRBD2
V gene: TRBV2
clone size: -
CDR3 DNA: TGTGCCAGCATTTCGGGAGGCTCCTACAATGAGCAGTTCTTC
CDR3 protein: CASISGGSYNEQFF

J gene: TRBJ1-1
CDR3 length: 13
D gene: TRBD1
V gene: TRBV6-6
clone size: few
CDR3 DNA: TGTGCCAGCAGTTCGGGACAGTCCCTAGAAGCTTTCTTT
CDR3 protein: CASSSGQSLEAFF

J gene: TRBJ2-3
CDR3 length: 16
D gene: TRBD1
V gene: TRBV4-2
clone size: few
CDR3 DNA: TGTGCCAGCAGCCGGAAAGGGGGCTTTAGCACAGATACGCAGTATTTT
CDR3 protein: CASSRKGGFSTDTQYF

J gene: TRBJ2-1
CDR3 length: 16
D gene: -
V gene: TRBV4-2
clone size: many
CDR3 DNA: TGTGCCAGCAGCCAAGGTGACAGGGAGGGGGACAATGAGCAGTTCTTC
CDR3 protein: CASSQGDREGDNEQFF

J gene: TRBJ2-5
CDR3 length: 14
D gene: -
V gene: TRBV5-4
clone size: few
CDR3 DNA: TGTGCCAGCAGCTCGGCGGCTAGGCAAGAGACCCAGTACTTC
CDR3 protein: CASSSAARQETQYF

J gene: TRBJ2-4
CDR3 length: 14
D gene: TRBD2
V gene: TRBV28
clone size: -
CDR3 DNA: TGTGCCAGCAGTCTACCGGGGGGGGGAAACATTCAGTACTTC
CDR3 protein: CASSLPGGGNIQYF

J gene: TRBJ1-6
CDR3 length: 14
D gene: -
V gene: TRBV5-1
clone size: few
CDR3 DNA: TGCGCCAGCAGCCAGGATCCGACCAATTCACCCCTCCACTTT
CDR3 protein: CASSQDPTNSPLHF

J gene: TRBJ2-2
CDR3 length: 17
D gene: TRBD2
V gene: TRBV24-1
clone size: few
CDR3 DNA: TGTGCCACCAGTGATCCTGCTGGCGGGGGGAACACCGGGGAGCTGTTTTTT
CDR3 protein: CATSDPAGGGNTGELFF

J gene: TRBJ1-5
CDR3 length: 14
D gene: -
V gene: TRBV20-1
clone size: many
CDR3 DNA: TGCAGTGCTATCAGGGCCTTTGGCAATCAGCCCCAGCATTTT
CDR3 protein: CSAIRAFGNQPQHF

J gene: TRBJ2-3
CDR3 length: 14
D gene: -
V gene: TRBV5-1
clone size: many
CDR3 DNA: TGCGCCAGCAGCTTATCCAGGAGCACAGATACGCAGTATTTT
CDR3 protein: CASSLSRSTDTQYF

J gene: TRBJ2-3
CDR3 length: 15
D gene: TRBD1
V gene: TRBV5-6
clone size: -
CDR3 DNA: TGTGCCAGCAGCTTCGTGGGACAGGGGTTAGATACGCAGTATTTT
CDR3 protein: CASSFVGQGLDTQYF

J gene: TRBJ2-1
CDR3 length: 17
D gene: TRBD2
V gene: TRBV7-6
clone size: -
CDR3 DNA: TGTGCCAGCAGCTTACCATATACTAGCGGGAGGGTGAATGAGCAGTTCTTC
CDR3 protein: CASSLPYTSGRVNEQFF

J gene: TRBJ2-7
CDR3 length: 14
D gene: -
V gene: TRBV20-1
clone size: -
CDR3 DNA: TGCAGTGCGAACAGGGGGCGGGAGGATTACGAGCAGTACTTC
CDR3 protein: CSANRGREDYEQYF

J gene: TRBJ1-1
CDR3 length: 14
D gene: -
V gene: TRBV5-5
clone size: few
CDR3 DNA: TGTGCCAGCAGCTGGGAGGCACCTACCTGGGGGGCTTTCTTT
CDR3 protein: CASSWEAPTWGAFF

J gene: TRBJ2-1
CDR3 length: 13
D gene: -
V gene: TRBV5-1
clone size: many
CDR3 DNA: TGCGCCAGCAGCCCGGGCCCGGGGGATGAGCAGTTCTTC
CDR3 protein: CASSPGPGDEQFF

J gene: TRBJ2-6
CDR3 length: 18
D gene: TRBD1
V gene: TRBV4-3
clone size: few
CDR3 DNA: TGCGCCAGCAGCCAATGGACAGGGCCAAGGTCTGGGGCCAACGTCCTGACTTTC
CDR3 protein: CASSQWTGPRSGANVLTF

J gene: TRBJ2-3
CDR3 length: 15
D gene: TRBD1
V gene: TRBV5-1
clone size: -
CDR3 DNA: TGCGCCAGCAGTGAAGGGACAGGGGTAAAGCATACGCAGTATTTT
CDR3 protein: CASSEGTGVKHTQYF

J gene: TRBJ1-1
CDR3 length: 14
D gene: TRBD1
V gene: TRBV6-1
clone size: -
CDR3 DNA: TGTGCCAGCACCGACAGGGGTATATACACTGAAGCTTTCTTT
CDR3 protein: CASTDRGIYTEAFF

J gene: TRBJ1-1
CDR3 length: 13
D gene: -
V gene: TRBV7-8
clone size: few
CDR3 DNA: TGTGCCACTGATGTAGGGTTGAATACTGAAGCTTTCTTT
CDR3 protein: CATDVGLNTEAFF

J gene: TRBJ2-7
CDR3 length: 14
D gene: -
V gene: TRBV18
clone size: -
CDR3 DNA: TGTGCCAGCTCACCAGACGTCCAGCCGGACGAGCAGTACTTC
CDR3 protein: CASSPDVQPDEQYF

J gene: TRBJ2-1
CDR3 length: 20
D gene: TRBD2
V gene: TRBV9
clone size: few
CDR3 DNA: TGTGCCAGCAGCGTAGCTCCCGGGACTAGCGGGAGTTTGGTCTACAATGAGCAGTTCTTC
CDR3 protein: CASSVAPGTSGSLVYNEQFF

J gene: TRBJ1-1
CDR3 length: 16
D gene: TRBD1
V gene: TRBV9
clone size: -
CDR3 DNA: TGTGCCACCAGCATCGGGACAGGGGGTGGTAGCACTGAAGCTTTCTTT
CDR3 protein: CATSIGTGGGSTEAFF